This record concerns one T cell receptor beta chain sequence. Antigen: not known. Between the trimmed V and J ends, which lost 2 bases and 0 bases, there was a span of 9 bases. Germline V gives CDR1 SGHRS, CDR2 YFSETQ. The CDR3 has 14 amino acids. The data are from a study of cytomegalovirus exposure and HLA in healthy donors. At the level of the study: A preliminary data release comprised around 85 million unique TCRs obtained from HLA-typed donors. Study-wide results and caveats: High sensitivity and specificity were reportedly achieved when the classifier diagnosed cytomegalovirus status.

A multiplex PCR was run with 60 Vbeta primers and 13 Jbeta primers. Generated by immunoSEQ multiplex PCR, the TCRdb table keeps only in-frame clones and is missing some. The sample consists of some 180,000 clones, roughly 70% of them appearing once. The sequencing sample was made of PBMCs. The clonotype originates from a woman in her 30s in good health and CMV-seronegative. The chain has TRBV5-1 and TRBJ2-7; weak D call: TRBD1 (5 bases). CDR3 nucleotide sequence: TGCGCCAGCAGCTTCTACAGGAGCTCCTACGAGCAGTACTTC. Residues: CASSFYRSSYEQYF.